The sequence of this T cell receptor beta chain was determined in a study of tumor and adjacent non-tumor tissue in lung cancer (dated by TCRdb to about 2018). The study in broad terms: The cohort included 12 adenocarcinoma, 2 squamous cell carcinoma and 1 small cell lung cancer patients. In total, sequencing yielded 125,075,908 productive TCRbeta reads, which works out to an average of approximately 4 million reads per sample. Bulk TCRbeta repertoires were compared between lung tumor tissue and matched distant non-tumor lung tissue obtained from under 18 lung cancer patients. The 15 enrolled patients, of whom around ten were men and 5 were women, were aged roughly 30 to 76 years and were diagnosed with TNM stage I to III disease. TCRbeta CDR3 sequencing was performed on thirty paired specimens, with one tumor sample and one normal lung sample collected per patient.

Bulk unsorted tissue served as the source for RNA extraction, and RNA quality was assessed using a NanoDrop ND-1000 and an Agilent 2100. The normal lung samples consisted of distant non-tumor tissue collected more than 3 cm from the tumor edge. Donors were newly diagnosed lung cancer patients admitted for thoracic surgery in China between August and November 2014, without prior chemotherapy. Patients with previous radiotherapy or chemotherapy, or with another concurrent cancer, were excluded from the study. Pieces of surgical tissue measuring roughly 1-2.2 cm3 were kept in RNAlater solution and stored at -80 degrees C until use. Summary of the overall study and its limitations: TCR diversity was significantly higher in younger patients, and greater tumor TCR diversity was associated with shorter overall survival and shorter disease-free survival. The top 100 clones made up a significantly larger cumulative share of the repertoire in normal lung than in tumor tissue. Because peripheral blood was not sequenced, blood TCRbeta repertoires in the lung cancer patients of the study were not examined. Neither the sequencing platform nor unique molecular identifiers are mentioned in the methods. Significantly higher TCR diversity (inverse Simpson) was observed in tumor tissue than in normal lung tissue (approximately 400 vs 170, P = 0.0075, Mann-Whitney U test). With only around 15 patients in the cohort, the authors noted that larger samples and more detailed clinical data are needed.

The sample holds many counts of this clonotype. Its specific antigen is unknown. A read error may produce the germline difference seen at one junction end. Library construction relied on multiplex PCR. TCRdb lists the instrument as Illumina HiSeq 2500. TCRbeta libraries were built by three rounds of nested PCR using primers (Table S4), following protocols modified from ARM-PCR. PCR products of 200-500 bp were gel-excised and purified with the QIAquick gel extraction kit before sequencing. The study's processing was this. Reads were cleaned using Trimmomatic, were merged into complete CDR3 sequences using FLASH, and were assigned to V(D)J germline segments using MiTCR. VDJtools was used to compute clonal diversity as the inverse Simpson's index. A read counted as productive if the sequence was in-frame and lacked a premature stop codon. TCRdb trimmed public reads at Q25 via fastp, called clones via MiXCR and kept in-frame beta chains. Each entry merges the rows of one CDR3 protein and shows their most common DNA and genes. The V and J calls and clone size come from TCRdb's table, not from the authors' own analysis. For this sample there are 40,000 to 50,000 distinct CDR3 sequences; less than 70% appear just once. Approximately 30% of the sample is taken by the ten largest.

The receptor's source is a woman in her 70s with non-small cell lung cancer. The sample taken for sequencing was distant non-tumor lung tissue.

The CDR3 region: CGVLSRDRGTDTQYF. The DNA reads TGCGGCGTTCTCTCCCGGGACAGGGGCACAGATACGCAGTATTTT. The sequence joins TRBV29-1 to TRBJ2-3, with TRBD1 identical over 9 junction bases. Based on the germline V gene, the CDR1 and CDR2 sequences are SQVTM and ANQGSEA. Including the terminal cysteine and phenylalanine, the CDR3 comprises 15 residues. The CDR3 DNA has 45 bases and is translated from base 1.